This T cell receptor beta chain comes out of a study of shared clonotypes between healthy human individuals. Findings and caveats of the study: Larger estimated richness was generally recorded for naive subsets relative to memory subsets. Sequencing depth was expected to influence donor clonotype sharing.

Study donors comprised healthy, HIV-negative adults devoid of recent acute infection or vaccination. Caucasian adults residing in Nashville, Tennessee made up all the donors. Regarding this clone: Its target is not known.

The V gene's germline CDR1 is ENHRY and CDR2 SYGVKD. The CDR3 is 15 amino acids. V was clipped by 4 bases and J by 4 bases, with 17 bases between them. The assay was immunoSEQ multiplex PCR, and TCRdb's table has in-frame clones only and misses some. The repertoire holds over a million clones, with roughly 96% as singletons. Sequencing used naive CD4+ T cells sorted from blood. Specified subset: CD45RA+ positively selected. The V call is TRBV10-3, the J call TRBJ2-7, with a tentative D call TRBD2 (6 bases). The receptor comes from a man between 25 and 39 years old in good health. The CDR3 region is CAISAQPGLSYEQYF. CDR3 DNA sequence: TGTGCCATCAGTGCACAACCGGGACTGAGTTACGAGCAGTACTTC.